This T cell receptor (beta chain) was sequenced during a study of tumor-infiltrating lymphocytes in localized non-small cell lung cancer. The germline V gene has CDR1 SNHLY and CDR2 FYNNEI. The CDR3 has 14 residues. The junction had 5 bases not matched to a gene; V was cut back by 4 bases and J by 2 bases. Study-wide findings and caveats: Compared with uninvolved lung, tumors showed higher T cell infiltration by TCRbeta sequencing. Recurrence-free survival showed no association with tumor T-cell fraction.

Profiled with immunoSEQ multiplex PCR; TCRdb holds only in-frame clones, not every one. The sample has about 14,000 clones; 82% are singletons. About this clone: Its antigen is unknown.

The V call is TRBV2, the J call TRBJ2-7; 7 positions match TRBD1. Specimen: lung tumor tissue. This clonotype was obtained from a human donor with non-small cell lung cancer. The CDR3 region has the DNA TGTGCCAGCAGTGTCAACAGGGGACCCTACGAGCAGTACTTC. Amino acids: CASSVNRGPYEQYF.